The sequence of this T cell receptor (beta chain) was determined in a study of regulatory T cells in long-lasting Graves disease. Stated time point: newly diagnosed GD, antithyroid drugs for less than 3 months. With RNA extracted from PBMCs as input, the TCR library was made. Investigators report Graves' disease was diagnosed under American Thyroid Association guidelines. Germline V gene data show CDR1 as LGHDT and CDR2 as YNNKEL (reference sequence). The CDR3 length is 12 residues. Deletions cut 1 base from V and 8 bases from J, with 6 bases between. The table lists this clonotype with many counts. Arm-PCR of CDR3 regions with iRepertoire HTBI primers generated TCR beta libraries. TCRdb re-called the multiplex PCR reads with MiXCR, one entry per CDR3 protein. The sample consists of approximately 300,000 distinct CDR3 sequences, 15% to 20% of them appearing once.

This receptor was taken from a female donor with Graves disease. Source: peripheral blood mononuclear cells (PBMCs), taken at new diagnosis, from a patient treated with antithyroid drugs. The chain uses TRBV3-1 and TRBJ2-1, with D unclear. CDR3 in DNA: TGTGCCAGCAGCCAAGGGGCGTATGAGCAGTTCTTC. It specifies CASSQGAYEQFF.